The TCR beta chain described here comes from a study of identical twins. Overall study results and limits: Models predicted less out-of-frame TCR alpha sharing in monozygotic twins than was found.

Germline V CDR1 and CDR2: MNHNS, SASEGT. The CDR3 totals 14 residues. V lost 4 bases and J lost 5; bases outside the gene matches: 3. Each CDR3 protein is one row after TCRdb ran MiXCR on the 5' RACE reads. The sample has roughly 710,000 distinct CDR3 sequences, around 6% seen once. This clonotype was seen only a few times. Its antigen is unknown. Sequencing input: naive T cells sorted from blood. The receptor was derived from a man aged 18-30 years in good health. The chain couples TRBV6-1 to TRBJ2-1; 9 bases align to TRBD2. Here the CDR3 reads CASSGIAGDNEQFF. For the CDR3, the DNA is TGTGCCAGCAGTGGGATAGCGGGGGACAATGAGCAGTTCTTC.